Below, 3 T cell receptor beta chains from the same sample are listed, as sequenced in a study of glioma-infiltrating T cells after dendritic cell vaccination. Profiling relied on immunoSEQ multiplex PCR, and the TCRdb table lists in-frame clones only, not all of them. The table has tens of thousands of clones, roughly 79% seen once. Source: blood, taken before dendritic cell vaccination. The receptor set was obtained from a human donor with glioblastoma.

V and J are TRBV5-6 and TRBJ1-6; 7 positions match TRBD1. The germline gives CDR1 SGHDT, CDR2 YYEEEE. Trimming at V came to 3 bases and at J to 5 bases, leaving 8 bases not matched to a gene. This CDR3 has 16 residues. DNA of the CDR3: TGTGCCAGCAGCTACAAGGACAGGACCCATAATTCACCCCTCCACTTT. Residues: CASSYKDRTHNSPLHF.

V gene TRBV6-1 combines with J gene TRBJ2-7; unclear D gene. The CDR3 sequence is 13 residues long. The ends were cut back, 5 bases at V and 0 bases at J, with 8 bases in the middle. Germline CDR1 reads MNHNS; CDR2 reads SASEGT. The CDR3 is CASSQSNSYEQYF. As DNA, the CDR3 is TGTGCCAGCAGTCAGTCGAACTCCTACGAGCAGTACTTC.

The gene calls are TRBV7-8 and TRBJ1-5; TRBD1 is a possible D gene (6 bases). There are 15 residues in the CDR3. V dropped 5 bases and J dropped 4 bases, with 15 bases sitting between them. Germline V gene lookup returns CDR1 SGHVS and CDR2 FQNEAQ. The CDR3: CASSDHRTENQPQHF. The DNA for the CDR3 is TGTGCCAGCAGCGACCACCGGACAGAGAATCAGCCCCAGCATTTT.